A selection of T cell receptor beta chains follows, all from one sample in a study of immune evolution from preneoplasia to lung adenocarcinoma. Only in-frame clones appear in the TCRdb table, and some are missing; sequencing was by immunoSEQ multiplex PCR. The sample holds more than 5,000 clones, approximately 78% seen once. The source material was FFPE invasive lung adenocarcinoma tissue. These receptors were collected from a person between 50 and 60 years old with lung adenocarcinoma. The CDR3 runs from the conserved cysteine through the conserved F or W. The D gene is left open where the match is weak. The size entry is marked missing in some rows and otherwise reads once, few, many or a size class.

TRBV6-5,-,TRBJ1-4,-,TGTGCCAGCAGCTGGACAGCAACTAATGAAAAACTGTTTTTT,CASSWTATNEKLFF
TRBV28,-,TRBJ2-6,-,TGTGCCAGCATTCTGACCCGGCGTAGTGGGCCCAACGTCCTGACTTTC,CASILTRRSGPNVLTF
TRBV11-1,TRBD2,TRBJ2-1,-,TGTGCCAGCAGCTTCGGGGGACTAGCGGTTCCTTACAATGAGCAGTTCTTC,CASSFGGLAVPYNEQFF
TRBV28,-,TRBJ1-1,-,TGTGCCAGCAGTTTGGGGGGGTGGGTGGCAACGAACACTGAAGCTTTCTTT,CASSLGGWVATNTEAFF
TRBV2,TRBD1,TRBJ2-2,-,TGTGCCAGCTTAGGGGGCAACCCTACCGGGGAGCTGTTTTTT,CASLGGNPTGELFF
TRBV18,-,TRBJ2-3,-,TGTGCCAGCTCACCATACAGGGCAGCTCGCACAGATACGCAGTATTTT,CASSPYRAARTDTQYF
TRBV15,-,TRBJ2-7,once,TGTGCCACCAGCAGAGTAGTGGTAGGCCGTGTAGAGCAGTACTTC,CATSRVVVGRVEQYF
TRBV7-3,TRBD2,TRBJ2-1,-,TGTGCCAGCAGCTTGGATACGCTAGCGGGAGGTGAGCAGTTCTTC,CASSLDTLAGGEQFF
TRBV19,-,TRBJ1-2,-,TGTGCCAGTAGTAAGGCGCAGTTCTATGGCTACACCTTC,CASSKAQFYGYTF
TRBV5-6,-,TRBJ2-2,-,TGTGCCAGCAGCTTGTACGGCTCGAACACCGGGGAGCTGTTTTTT,CASSLYGSNTGELFF
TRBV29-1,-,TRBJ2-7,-,TGCAGCGTTGGGGAGACTAACTATTACGAGCAGTACTTC,CSVGETNYYEQYF
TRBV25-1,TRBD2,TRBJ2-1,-,TGTGCCAGCAGTGAATGGCGGGAGAGTGATGAGCAGTTCTTC,CASSEWRESDEQFF
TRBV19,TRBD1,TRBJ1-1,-,TGTGCCAGTAGTATCCGTGGTGACGGCAGGGGGCGAACTGAAGCTTTCTTT,CASSIRGDGRGRTEAFF
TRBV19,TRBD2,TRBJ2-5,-,TGTGCCAGTAGACTAGCGGGAGGGCCCAGGGAGACCCAGTACTTC,CASRLAGGPRETQYF
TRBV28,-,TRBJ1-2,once,TGTGCCAGCAGTTCGCGGGGCCGGCGCTACACCTTC,CASSSRGRRYTF
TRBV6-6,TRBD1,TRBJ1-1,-,TGTGCCAGCAGTGCCGGGACAGTTATCATGAACACTGAAGCTTTCTTT,CASSAGTVIMNTEAFF
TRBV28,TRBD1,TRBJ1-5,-,TGTGCCATATACCAACAGGGGGCCAATCAGCCCCAGCATTTT,CAIYQQGANQPQHF
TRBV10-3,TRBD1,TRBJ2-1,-,TGTGCCATCAGTGAGTCGGGGGGACAGGGTGACAATGAGCAGTTCTTC,CAISESGGQGDNEQFF
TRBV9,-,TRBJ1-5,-,TGTGCCAGCAGCGTAGGACAGCAAAATCAGCCCCAGCATTTT,CASSVGQQNQPQHF
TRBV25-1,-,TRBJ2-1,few,TGTGCCAGCAGTGGCCGGGACTCCGTCGAGAATGAGCAGTTCTTC,CASSGRDSVENEQFF
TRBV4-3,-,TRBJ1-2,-,TGCGCCAGCAGCCCAGGGCAGGGGATCTATGGCTACACCTTC,CASSPGQGIYGYTF
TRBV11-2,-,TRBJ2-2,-,TGTGCCAGCAGCTTACGTGGGAGGAACACCGGGGAGCTGTTTTTT,CASSLRGRNTGELFF
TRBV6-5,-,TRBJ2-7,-,TGTGCCAGCAGTACACTGACAGTTTATGGCGGCGAGCAGTACTTC,CASSTLTVYGGEQYF
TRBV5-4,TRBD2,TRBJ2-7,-,TGTGCCAGCAGCTTGATCTCTAGCGGGAACTACGAGCAGTACTTC,CASSLISSGNYEQYF
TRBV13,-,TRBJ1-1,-,TGTGCCAGCAGCTTAGGACAGGGCGCATTCTTT,CASSLGQGAFF
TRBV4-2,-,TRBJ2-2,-,TGTGCCGCCAAGGGGGGGAACACCGGGGAGCTGTTTTTT,CAAKGGNTGELFF
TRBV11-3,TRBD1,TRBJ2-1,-,TGTGCCAGCAGCTCTCCCGGACAGGGGTACAATGAGCAGTTCTTC,CASSSPGQGYNEQFF
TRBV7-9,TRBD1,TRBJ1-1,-,TGTGCCAGCAGCTCGTCTAGGGGACAGGGGAACACTGAAGCTTTCTTT,CASSSSRGQGNTEAFF
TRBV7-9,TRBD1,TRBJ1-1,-,TGTGCCAGCAGCCCCTGGGACAGGGAGAACACTGAAGCTTTCTTT,CASSPWDRENTEAFF
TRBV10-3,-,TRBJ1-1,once,TGTGCCATCAGTGTCCGTCGCGGGGTTGGGAACACTGAAGCTTTCTTT,CAISVRRGVGNTEAFF
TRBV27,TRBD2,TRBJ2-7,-,TGTGCCAGCAGTGCCGGACTAGCGGGAGGTACTTCCTACGAGCAGTACTTC,CASSAGLAGGTSYEQYF
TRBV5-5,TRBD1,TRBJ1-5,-,TGTGCCAGCAGCGGGACAGGGAGGGACAATCAGCCCCAGCATTTT,CASSGTGRDNQPQHF
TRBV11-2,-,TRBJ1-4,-,TGTGCCAGCAGCCGCTCGGCTGAGACTAATGAAAAACTGTTTTTT,CASSRSAETNEKLFF
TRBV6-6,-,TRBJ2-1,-,TGTGCCAGCAGTTTGCTGGGCAATGAGCAGTTCTTC,CASSLLGNEQFF
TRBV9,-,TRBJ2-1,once,TGTGCCAGCAGCGTAGGGGCCAATGAGCAGTTCTTC,CASSVGANEQFF
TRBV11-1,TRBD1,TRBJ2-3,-,TGTGCCAGCAGCTTGTCAGGGGGCGTAGATACGCAGTATTTT,CASSLSGGVDTQYF
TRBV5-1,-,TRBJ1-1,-,TGCGCCAGCACCTCCTGGGGGAGCACTGAAGCTTTCTTT,CASTSWGSTEAFF
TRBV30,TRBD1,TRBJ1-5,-,TGTGCCTGGAGTTCGACAGGGCCCAATCAGCCCCAGCATTTT,CAWSSTGPNQPQHF
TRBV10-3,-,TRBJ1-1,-,TGTGCCATCAGTGAGTTACAACAGGGTGAAGCTTTCTTT,CAISELQQGEAFF
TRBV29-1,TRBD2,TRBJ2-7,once,TGCAGCGTTGAAGGGGGAGGGCTGGGTTACGAGCAGTACTTC,CSVEGGGLGYEQYF
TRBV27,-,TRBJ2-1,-,TGTGCCAGCAGTCCTCAGGGTCCGTGGGACAATGAGCAGTTCTTC,CASSPQGPWDNEQFF
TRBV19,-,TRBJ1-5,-,TGTGCCAGTAGTATTCACACTCATGAGGGCGCGAGCAATCAGCCCCAGCATTTT,CASSIHTHEGASNQPQHF
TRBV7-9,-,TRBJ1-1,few,TGTGCCAGCAGCCAGGATGCCCAGGGGTATGTAACTTTCTTT,CASSQDAQGYVTFF
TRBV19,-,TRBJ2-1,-,TGTGCCAGTAGTAAGGCCCGGGTGGGTAACCATGAGCAGTTCTTC,CASSKARVGNHEQFF
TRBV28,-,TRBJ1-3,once,TGTGCCAGCAGTTTGTCCGGCGGCCGCTCTGAAAACACCATATATTTT,CASSLSGGRSENTIYF
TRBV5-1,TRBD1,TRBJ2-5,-,TGCGCCAGCAGCTCGGGGGACAGGGATATGGAGACCCAGTACTTC,CASSSGDRDMETQYF
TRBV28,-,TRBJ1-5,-,TGTGCCAGCAGTTTAAAATTCTATCAGCCCCAGCATTTT,CASSLKFYQPQHF
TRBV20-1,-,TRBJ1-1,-,TGCAGTGGGGGGAGGAGGACTGAAGCTTTCTTT,CSGGRRTEAFF
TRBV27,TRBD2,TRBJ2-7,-,TGTGCCAGCAACCCCGGCACTAGCGGGAGCAGACGTAGCGAGCAGTACTTC,CASNPGTSGSRRSEQYF
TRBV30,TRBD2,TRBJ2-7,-,TGTGCCTGGAGTGGCCGAATAGCGGGAGGGACCTACGAGCAGTACTTC,CAWSGRIAGGTYEQYF
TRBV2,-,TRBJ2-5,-,TGTGCCAGCAGTGGCGGGTACCCTTACCAAGAGACCCAGTACTTC,CASSGGYPYQETQYF
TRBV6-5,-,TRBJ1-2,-,TGTGCCACCATAGGGCGAGGCTACACCTTC,CATIGRGYTF
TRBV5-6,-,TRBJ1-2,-,TGTGCCAGCAGCCCAAGGGCAGGGGTTGACTATGGCTACACCTTC,CASSPRAGVDYGYTF
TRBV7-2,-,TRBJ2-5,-,TGTGCCAGCAGCCGGAGTTGGACAGTCCAAGAGACCCAGTACTTC,CASSRSWTVQETQYF